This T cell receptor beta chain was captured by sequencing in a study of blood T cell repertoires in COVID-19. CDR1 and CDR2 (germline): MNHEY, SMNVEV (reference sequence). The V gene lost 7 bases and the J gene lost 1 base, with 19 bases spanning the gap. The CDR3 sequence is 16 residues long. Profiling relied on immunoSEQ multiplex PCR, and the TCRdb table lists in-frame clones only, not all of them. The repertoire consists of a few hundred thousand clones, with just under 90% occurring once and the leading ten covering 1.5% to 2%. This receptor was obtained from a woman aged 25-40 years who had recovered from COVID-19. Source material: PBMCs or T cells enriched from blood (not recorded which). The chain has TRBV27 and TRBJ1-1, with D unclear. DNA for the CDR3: TGTGCCAGCAAAGGTAGAGTTGGAGTCCCGAACACTGAAGCTTTCTTT. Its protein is CASKGRVGVPNTEAFF.